These T cell receptor beta chains were read from a single sample in a study of regulatory dendritic cells for organ transplantation. Libraries were prepared by immunoSEQ multiplex PCR; TCRdb keeps only in-frame clonotypes and omits some of them. This repertoire shows nearly 30,000 clones, roughly 79% found once; its top ten account for less than 2.5%. The sequencing sample was made of memory CD4+ T cells from blood. Receptors originate from a human donor in good health. The CDR3 runs from the conserved cysteine through the conserved F or W. The order of the fields is J gene, clone size, D gene, V gene, CDR3 DNA, CDR3 protein. The D gene is left open where the match is weak. Where a row states a size, it is once, few, many or the class of an expanded clone; other rows omit it.

J: TRBJ2-7; size: NA; D: NA; V: TRBV6-5; DNA: TGTGCCAGCAGTTCACACACAATAGACAGAAACGCATACTTC; CDR3: CASSSHTIDRNAYF
J: TRBJ1-1; size: NA; D: NA; V: TRBV4-2; DNA: TGTGCCAGCAGCCAAGCAGACGGAGAAACAATCAACACTGAAGCTTTCTTT; CDR3: CASSQADGETINTEAFF
J: TRBJ1-3; size: once; D: NA; V: TRBV28; DNA: TGTGCCAGCAGTTCCGCGGGGGCTGGAAACACCATATATTTT; CDR3: CASSSAGAGNTIYF
J: TRBJ2-1; size: once; D: TRBD2; V: TRBV19; DNA: TGTGCCAGTACCCCCACTAGCGGGAGGCGGAATGAGCAGTTCTTC; CDR3: CASTPTSGRRNEQFF
J: TRBJ2-1; size: NA; D: NA; V: TRBV18; DNA: TGTGCCAGCTCACCACCGGGACACGGTAACAATGAGCAGTTCTTC; CDR3: CASSPPGHGNNEQFF
J: TRBJ2-1; size: once; D: NA; V: TRBV4-1; DNA: TGCGCCAGCAGCCAAGTCCAATCCGCGGGGGCGACGCAGTTCTTC; CDR3: CASSQVQSAGATQFF
J: TRBJ1-5; size: NA; D: TRBD1; V: TRBV7-2; DNA: TGTGCCAGCAGCCTCAGACAGGGGGCGAGGCAGCCCCAGCATTTT; CDR3: CASSLRQGARQPQHF
J: TRBJ2-3; size: NA; D: TRBD2; V: TRBV9; DNA: TGTGCCAGCAGCGTTTTGGGACTAGCGGGAGAAGATACGCAGTATTTT; CDR3: CASSVLGLAGEDTQYF
J: TRBJ2-6; size: few; D: NA; V: TRBV19; DNA: TGTGCCAGTAAGGCCGACCCGGGGGGGGCCAACGTCCTGACTTTC; CDR3: CASKADPGGANVLTF
J: TRBJ2-5; size: once; D: NA; V: TRBV15; DNA: TGTGCCACCAGCAGAGATAGTGGCCAGACCCAGTACTTC; CDR3: CATSRDSGQTQYF
J: TRBJ1-5; size: few; D: NA; V: TRBV27; DNA: TGTGCCAGCAGTTCCAGTCAGTTTAACAATCAGCCCCAGCATTTT; CDR3: CASSSSQFNNQPQHF
J: TRBJ2-2; size: NA; D: TRBD1; V: TRBV2; DNA: TGTGCCAGCGACTGGACAGGGACTAACACCGGGGAGCTGTTTTTT; CDR3: CASDWTGTNTGELFF
J: TRBJ1-5; size: NA; D: NA; V: TRBV7-9; DNA: TGTGCCAGCAGCTTACAAGGCTATAGCAATCAGCCCCAGCATTTT; CDR3: CASSLQGYSNQPQHF
J: TRBJ1-5; size: few; D: NA; V: TRBV19; DNA: TGTGCCAGTAGTATCGGTAGGGAGACGAGGCAGCCCCAGCATTTT; CDR3: CASSIGRETRQPQHF
J: TRBJ1-5; size: few; D: NA; V: TRBV10-3; DNA: TGTGCCATCGCGGAGACCTATAGCAATCAGCCCCAGCATTTT; CDR3: CAIAETYSNQPQHF
J: TRBJ2-1; size: once; D: NA; V: TRBV4-1; DNA: TGCGCCAGCAGCCAACGGTGGGACTCCTACAATGAGCAGTTCTTC; CDR3: CASSQRWDSYNEQFF
J: TRBJ1-1; size: NA; D: NA; V: TRBV7-2; DNA: TGTGCCAGCAGCTTAGGGGACCTCCCGAACACTGAAGCTTTCTTT; CDR3: CASSLGDLPNTEAFF
J: TRBJ2-2; size: NA; D: TRBD1; V: TRBV7-6; DNA: TGTGCCAGCAGCGAACCGGGACAGGGGTTGGCCGGGGAGCTGTTTTTT; CDR3: CASSEPGQGLAGELFF
J: TRBJ2-5; size: NA; D: NA; V: TRBV7-8; DNA: TGTGCCAGCAGCTTAAATTCGGGAAGGGTCCGAGAGACCCAGTACTTC; CDR3: CASSLNSGRVRETQYF
J: TRBJ1-2; size: few; D: NA; V: TRBV11-2; DNA: TGTGCCAGCAGCTTACGGGCACTTCATGGCTACACCTTC; CDR3: CASSLRALHGYTF
J: TRBJ1-6; size: NA; D: NA; V: TRBV7-2; DNA: TGTGCCAGCAGCCCCGAGATGACAGTTTATAATTCACCCCTCCACTTT; CDR3: CASSPEMTVYNSPLHF
J: TRBJ2-5; size: NA; D: NA; V: TRBV19; DNA: TGTGCCAGTAGCGAACAGGGATGGGGAGAGACCCAGTACTTC; CDR3: CASSEQGWGETQYF
J: TRBJ2-3; size: NA; D: TRBD2; V: TRBV5-1; DNA: TGCGCCAGCAGCTTGGACTCTAGCGGGACGGCAGATACGCAGTATTTT; CDR3: CASSLDSSGTADTQYF
J: TRBJ2-3; size: NA; D: NA; V: TRBV5-1; DNA: TGCGCCAGCAGCTTGGCAACGTCAGATACGCAGTATTTT; CDR3: CASSLATSDTQYF
J: TRBJ2-2; size: NA; D: NA; V: TRBV29-1; DNA: TGCAGCGTTGAAGGGACGAACACCGGGGAGCTGTTTTTT; CDR3: CSVEGTNTGELFF
J: TRBJ2-7; size: once; D: TRBD2; V: TRBV6-5; DNA: TGTGCCAGCAGAGGGACTAGCGGGAGGTCCTACGAGCAGTACTTC; CDR3: CASRGTSGRSYEQYF
J: TRBJ1-4; size: NA; D: NA; V: TRBV28; DNA: TGTGCCAGCAGCTCGGGGAGGATCGGAAAACTGTTTTTT; CDR3: CASSSGRIGKLFF
J: TRBJ2-2; size: NA; D: NA; V: TRBV7-2; DNA: TGTGCCAGCAGCTTAGTCCCGGGAATGGGCACCGGGGAGCTGTTTTTT; CDR3: CASSLVPGMGTGELFF
J: TRBJ1-1; size: NA; D: NA; V: TRBV7-8; DNA: TGTGCCAGCAGCTCCCCCCATAAAAGGGACACTGAAGCTTTCTTT; CDR3: CASSSPHKRDTEAFF
J: TRBJ2-7; size: NA; D: TRBD2; V: TRBV4-2; DNA: TGTGCCAGCAGCCAAGATATCGGGAGGGCCGGTTACGAGCAGTACTTC; CDR3: CASSQDIGRAGYEQYF
J: TRBJ2-5; size: NA; D: NA; V: TRBV21-1; DNA: TGTGCCAGCAGCAAACGAACATCCCAAGAGACCCAGTACTTC; CDR3: CASSKRTSQETQYF
J: TRBJ2-1; size: NA; D: TRBD2; V: TRBV6-5; DNA: TGTGCCTGTAACCCAGGGACTAGCGGGAGCAATGAGCAGTTCTTC; CDR3: CACNPGTSGSNEQFF
J: TRBJ1-5; size: once; D: NA; V: TRBV7-2; DNA: TGTGCCAGGGGGGTCAAGGTTCAGCCCCAGCATTTT; CDR3: CARGVKVQPQHF
J: TRBJ2-3; size: once; D: NA; V: TRBV19; DNA: TGTGCCAGTAGTACACAGGGCGCAGATACGCAGTATTTT; CDR3: CASSTQGADTQYF
J: TRBJ2-5; size: NA; D: TRBD2; V: TRBV6-1; DNA: TGTGCCAGCAGCCGAGGACTAGCGGGGGGGGAGACCCAGTACTTC; CDR3: CASSRGLAGGETQYF
J: TRBJ2-7; size: NA; D: TRBD2; V: TRBV28; DNA: TGTGCCAGCAGTCTCAATCTGGGACTAGCGGGAGGGCCAGCAAACTACGAGCAGTACTTC; CDR3: CASSLNLGLAGGPANYEQYF
J: TRBJ2-4; size: NA; D: NA; V: TRBV13; DNA: TGTGCCAGCAGCTCTAGATCGTCGGCCCTGCGGTACTTC; CDR3: CASSSRSSALRYF
J: TRBJ2-1; size: NA; D: TRBD2; V: TRBV4-2; DNA: TGTGCCAGCAGCCAAGAGGGAGGGGCCAACCCCTACAATGAGCAGTTCTTC; CDR3: CASSQEGGANPYNEQFF
J: TRBJ1-1; size: NA; D: NA; V: TRBV11-3; DNA: TGTGCCAGCAGCCCGGGGGGAAACACTGAAGCTTTCTTT; CDR3: CASSPGGNTEAFF
J: TRBJ1-3; size: NA; D: NA; V: TRBV5-8; DNA: TGTGCCAGCAGCTACCGGGGGGCTTATGGAAACACCATATATTTT; CDR3: CASSYRGAYGNTIYF
J: TRBJ1-1; size: NA; D: TRBD1; V: TRBV7-9; DNA: TGTGCCAGCAGCTTAGACGGGTACAGGGGGAATGAAGCTTTCTTT; CDR3: CASSLDGYRGNEAFF
J: TRBJ2-7; size: NA; D: NA; V: TRBV15; DNA: TGTGCCACCAGCAGAGAGGGGTCGGGCTACGAGCAGTACTTC; CDR3: CATSREGSGYEQYF
J: TRBJ2-5; size: NA; D: TRBD1; V: TRBV7-6; DNA: TGTGCCAGCAGCTTAGGGGACAGATTAACCCAGTACTTC; CDR3: CASSLGDRLTQYF
J: TRBJ2-3; size: NA; D: TRBD2; V: TRBV6-4; DNA: TGTGCCAGCAGCTCTAGCGGGGGGGGCCCAGATACGCAGTATTTT; CDR3: CASSSSGGGPDTQYF
J: TRBJ1-1; size: NA; D: NA; V: TRBV28; DNA: TGTGCCAGCAGTTTCCAGGGACACACTGAAGCTTTCTTT; CDR3: CASSFQGHTEAFF
J: TRBJ2-6; size: once; D: TRBD2; V: TRBV9; DNA: TGTGCCAGCAGCGTAGCCGGCGGGGGGGCGACTACTGGGGCCAACGTCCTGACTTTC; CDR3: CASSVAGGGATTGANVLTF
J: TRBJ2-7; size: NA; D: TRBD2; V: TRBV7-2; DNA: TGTGCCAGCACCACTAGCGGGAGTGACTACGAGCAGTACTTC; CDR3: CASTTSGSDYEQYF